A single sample is the source of the 13 T cell receptor beta chains below, sequenced in a study of tumor and adjacent non-tumor tissue in lung cancer (dated by TCRdb to the late 2010s). RNA was extracted from bulk unsorted tissue and checked for quality with a NanoDrop ND-1000 and an Agilent 2100. Distant non-tumor tissue taken more than 3 cm from the tumor edge was used as the normal lung sample. Libraries came from multiplex PCR. The run used an Illumina HiSeq 2500. TCRbeta libraries were built by three rounds of nested PCR using primers (Table S4), following protocols modified from ARM-PCR. Clones were called with MiXCR by TCRdb after fastp trimmed the public reads at Q25, and only in-frame beta chains were retained. Duplicate CDR3 protein sequences are folded into a single record with the most common DNA and genes. Across this sample there are roughly 69,000 distinct CDR3 sequences, with about 77% seen only once. The ten biggest clones cover under 45% of the sample.

Sequencing was performed on distant non-tumor lung tissue. The origin of the receptors is a man between 60 and 75 years old with non-small cell lung cancer.

A note on this clonotype: A junction end diverges from the germline sequence, so it may reflect a read error. This chain connects TRBV29-1 to TRBJ1-1, with D maybe TRBD1 (5 bases). The length of the CDR3 is 15 residues. Germline CDR1 reads SQVTM; CDR2 reads ANQGSEA. The CDR3 is CSFESVYRRITEAFF. CDR3 sequence (DNA): TGCAGTTTTGAATCGGTCTACAGGCGTATCACTGAGGCTTTCTTT.

This sequence joins TRBV2 and TRBJ2-7; the D gene is possibly TRBD1 (6 bases). CDR1 is SNHLY and CDR2 is FYNNEI in the germline V gene. The germline V and J ends were trimmed by 7 bases and 11 bases, with 27 bases remaining between them. The CDR3 spans 15 residues. This CDR3 reads CASTGKGHLLKSKYF. The CDR3 DNA follows: TGTGCCAGCACCGGCAAGGGACACCTTCTAAAGTCCAAGTACTTC.

A word on this clonotype: This clone may be a read error of a much larger clone one base away. The V call is TRBV20-1, the J call TRBJ2-5; D perhaps matches TRBD1 (6 bases). The CDR3 runs to 12 residues. The germline gives CDR1 DFQATT, CDR2 SNEGSKA (reference sequence). The CDR3 region has the DNA TGCAGTGCTTGGGACAATCAAGAGACCAAGTACTTC. It translates to CSAWDNQETKYF.

Turning to this clonotype: A read error may produce the germline difference seen at one junction end. The rearrangement uses TRBV29-1 and TRBJ1-4; 10 bases are a match to TRBD1. Looked up from germline, CDR1 is SQVTM and CDR2 is ANQGSEA. CDR3 length equals 14 residues. The CDR3 coding sequence is TGCAGCGTGGGGACAGGGGACACTGATGACAAACTGTTTTTT. As protein: CSVGTGDTDDKLFF.

This clonotype was detected only a few times. The junction differs from germline at one of its ends, possibly a read error. CDR3 amino acids: CARRPGRGRNTEVFF. The CDR3 nucleotides are TGTGCCAGAAGACCGGGTCGGGGTCGGAACACTGAAGTTTTCTTT. The chain is built from TRBV12-3 or TRBV12-4 and TRBJ1-1; D is unclear. The CDR3 runs 15 residues.

This clonotype came up many times. The CDR3 DNA reads as TGTGCCAGCAGCTCTGAGACCGGGGAGCTGTTTTTT. As protein: CASSSETGELFF. The genes are TRBV7-3 and TRBJ2-2; D gene ambiguous. The CDR3 has 12 amino acids. CDR1 and CDR2 (germline): SGHTA, FQGTGA. Trimming left V 4 bases short and J 5 bases short, with 5 bases between. Full variable domain (remainder filled in from reference TRBV7-3 and TRBJ2-2): GAGVSQTPSNKVTEKGKYVELRCDPISGHTALYWYRQSLGQGPEFLIYFQGTGAADDSGLPNDRFFAVRPEGSVSTLKIQRTERGDSAVYLCASSSETGELFFGEGSRLTVL.

As concerns this clonotype: Mismatch with germline at one junction end may stem from a read error. The CDR3 coding sequence is TGTGCCGGCAGCTCTTCCCGGGACAGAGACTATGGCTACACCTTC. This codes for CAGSSSRDRDYGYTF. J is TRBJ1-2 and V is TRBV7-9; 7 bases are a match to TRBD1. Germline V CDR1 and CDR2: SEHNR, FQNEAQ (reference sequence). There are 15 residues in the CDR3.

The rearrangement uses TRBV6-5 and TRBJ1-1, with D uncertain. The CDR3 totals 13 residues. The germline CDR1 and CDR2 sequences are MNHEY and SVGAGI. The V and J ends lost 5 bases and 4 bases respectively, with 11 bases between them. The CDR3 is CASSKLRCTEAFF. The CDR3 coding sequence is TGTGCCAGCAGTAAGCTCAGGTGCACTGAAGCTTTCTTT.

A word on this clonotype: The final CDR3 position lacks the conserved phenylalanine or tryptophan, pointing to a likely read error. V and J are TRBV10-3 and TRBJ1-1, with D perhaps TRBD1 (5 bases). Per germline, CDR1 ENHRY and CDR2 SYGVKD. The CDR3 runs 14 residues. V was clipped by 4 bases and J by 3 bases, with 12 bases between them. The CDR3 is CAISGNGGDTEAFL. The CDR3 bases are TGTGCCATCAGTGGGAACGGGGGGGACACTGAAGCTTTCCTT.

A word on this clonotype: One base away lies a much larger clone, so this may be a sequencing read error. CDR3 sequence: CAWNRGTGGTPLRF. The CDR3 DNA sequence: TGTGCCTGGAATAGGGGGACAGGGGGCACACCCCTCCGCTTT. The rearrangement uses TRBV30 and TRBJ1-6; 12 nucleotides match TRBD1. Germline lookup yields CDR1 GTSNPN and CDR2 SVGIG (reference sequence). The CDR3 length is 14 residues.

Remarks on this clonotype: Relative to the germline gene, one junction end is altered; a read error may explain this. The rearrangement links TRBV28 to TRBJ2-7; 8 bases match TRBD2. CDR3 length: 15 amino acids. Germline V CDR1 and CDR2: MDHEN, SYDVKM. The CDR3 region is CVSSLTTSGTYEQYF. The CDR3 DNA is TGTGTCAGCAGTTTAACTACTAGCGGCACCTATGAGCAGTACTTC.

The rearrangement links TRBV29-1 to TRBJ2-1; D is undetermined. This CDR3 has 12 residues. Germline lookup yields CDR1 SQVTM and CDR2 ANQGSEA. V lost 6 bases, J lost 7 bases, and 13 bases lay in between. DNA of the CDR3: TGCAGCGTAAATTATACGGATAATGAGCAGTTCTTC. It specifies CSVNYTDNEQFF.

The V gene is TRBV14, the J gene TRBJ2-3, with D perhaps assigned TRBD1 or TRBD2 (5 bases each). Germline V gene data show CDR1 as SGHDN and CDR2 as FVKESK. The CDR3 is made up of 18 amino acids. Deletions cut 2 bases from V and 2 bases from J, with 20 bases between. The CDR3 sequence is CASSQTGLGAADTDTQYF. The CDR3 DNA is TGTGCCAGCAGCCAAACGGGGCTTGGAGCCGCAGACACAGATACGCAGTATTTT.